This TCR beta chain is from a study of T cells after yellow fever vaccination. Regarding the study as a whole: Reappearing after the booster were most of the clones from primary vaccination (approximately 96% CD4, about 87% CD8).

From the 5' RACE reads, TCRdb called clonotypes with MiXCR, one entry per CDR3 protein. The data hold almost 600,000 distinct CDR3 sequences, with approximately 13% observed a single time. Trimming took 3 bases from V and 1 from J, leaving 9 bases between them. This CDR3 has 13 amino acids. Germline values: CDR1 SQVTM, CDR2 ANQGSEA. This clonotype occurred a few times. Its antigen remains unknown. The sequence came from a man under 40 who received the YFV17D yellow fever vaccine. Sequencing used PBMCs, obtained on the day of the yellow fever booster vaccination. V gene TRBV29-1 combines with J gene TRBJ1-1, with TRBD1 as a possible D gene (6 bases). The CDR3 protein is CSVEGAWNTEAFF. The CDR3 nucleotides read TGCAGCGTTGAGGGGGCTTGGAACACTGAAGCTTTCTTT. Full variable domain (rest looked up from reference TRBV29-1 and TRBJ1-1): SAVISQKPSRDICQRGTSLTIQCQVDSQVTMMFWYRQQPGQSLTLIATANQGSEATYESGFVIDKFPISRPNLTFSTLTVSNMSPEDSSIYLCSVEGAWNTEAFFGQGTRLTVV.